Presented here are 2 T cell receptor beta chains from one specimen sequenced in a study of blood T cell repertoires in COVID-19. TCRdb's table, derived via immunoSEQ multiplex PCR, lists solely in-frame clones and lacks some. This table holds more than 300,000 clones, about nine tenths found once. Sequencing input: peripheral blood. All receptors derive from a young woman with COVID-19, enrolled during active disease.

J is TRBJ2-3 and V is TRBV7-2; maybe TRBD1 (6 bases). The V end was cut by 8 bases, the J end by 3 bases, with 18 bases between. The germline V gene encodes CDR1 SGHTA and CDR2 FQGNSA. The CDR3 length is 15 residues. The CDR3 DNA is TGTGCCAGCGGACCGAGGGGGTATCGGACAGATACGCAGTATTTT. The encoded protein is CASGPRGYRTDTQYF.

The J gene is TRBJ1-2, the V gene TRBV28; TRBD1 aligns across 11 bases. Unmatched junction bases numbered 6, after V lost 5 bases and J lost 4 bases. This CDR3 has 15 residues. Germline assignment: CDR1 MDHEN and CDR2 SYDVKM. CDR3 protein: CASSLRTGGIYGYTF. For the CDR3, the DNA is TGTGCCAGCAGTCTAAGGACAGGGGGCATCTATGGCTACACCTTC.